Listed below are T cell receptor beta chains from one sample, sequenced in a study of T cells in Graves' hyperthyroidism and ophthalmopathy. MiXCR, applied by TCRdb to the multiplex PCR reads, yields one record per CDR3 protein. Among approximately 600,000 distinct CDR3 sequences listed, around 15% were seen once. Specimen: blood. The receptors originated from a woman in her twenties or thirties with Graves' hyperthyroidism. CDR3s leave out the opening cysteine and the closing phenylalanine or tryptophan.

CDR3: ASSRTRSSYNEQF
J: TRBJ2-1
V: TRBV19

CDR3: ASSPTYNSPLH
J: TRBJ1-6
V: TRBV18

CDR3: ASSSLSGGLQPQH
J: TRBJ1-5
V: TRBV28

CDR3: ASSLVYLNTEAF
J: TRBJ1-1
V: TRBV5-6

CDR3: ASSSGFVDEKLF
J: TRBJ1-4
V: TRBV7-9

CDR3: SVMAGVLYTEAF
J: TRBJ1-1
V: TRBV29-1

CDR3: ASSPSGGEQF
J: TRBJ2-1
V: TRBV19

CDR3: ASSQDSLMNTEAF
J: TRBJ1-1
V: TRBV4-1

CDR3: ASSSLDYNEQF
J: TRBJ2-1
V: TRBV7-3

CDR3: ASSQDPTVNQPQH
J: TRBJ1-5
V: TRBV4-3

CDR3: ASSGEGVGNQPQH
J: TRBJ1-5
V: TRBV9

CDR3: ASSLSQGGYEQY
J: TRBJ2-7
V: TRBV7-9

CDR3: ASSIRTSHGELF
J: TRBJ2-2
V: TRBV14